Following are 23 T cell receptor beta chains from one sample sequenced in a study of T cell changes during pregnancy in multiple sclerosis. Profiling relied on immunoSEQ multiplex PCR, and the TCRdb table lists in-frame clones only, not all of them. Among 90,000 to 95,000 clones listed, about 93% were seen once. Source: peripheral blood, taken in the first trimester of pregnancy. Every receptor here comes from a female donor with multiple sclerosis, enrolled in a pregnancy study.

The count of this clone is one. The V call is TRBV19, the J call TRBJ2-2, with 8 bases identical to TRBD1. The V segment lost 6 bases and the J segment 4 bases; nucleotides outside the gene matches: 10. The CDR3 consists of 16 residues. The germline gives CDR1 LNHDA, CDR2 SQIVND (reference sequence). The CDR3 reads CASRASGQGPTGELFF. For the CDR3, the DNA is TGTGCCAGTAGGGCTAGTGGACAGGGCCCCACCGGGGAGCTGTTTTTT.

This chain connects TRBV7-8 to TRBJ1-5; 9 bases are shared with TRBD1. This CDR3 has 18 amino acids. The germline V gene encodes CDR1 SGHVS and CDR2 FQNEAQ. The V segment lost 4 bases and the J segment 6 bases; nucleotides outside the gene matches: 16. The CDR3 nucleotides are TGTGCCAGCAGCTCGTCGACAGGGGGAAATTTAGTCGGTCAGCCCCAGCATTTT. It codes for CASSSSTGGNLVGQPQHF.

The chain employs TRBV30 and TRBJ2-7; 7 bases are a match to TRBD1. The germline gives CDR1 GTSNPN, CDR2 SVGIG (reference sequence). The V segment lost 4 bases and the J segment 6 bases; nucleotides outside the gene matches: 9. The CDR3 contains 13 residues. The CDR3 DNA follows: TGTGCCTGGAAGAGCTACAGGGGTAGCGAGCAGTACTTC. Protein product: CAWKSYRGSEQYF. The variable domain in full, completed from reference TRBV30 and TRBJ2-7, reads SQTIHQWPATLVQPVGSPLSLECTVEGTSNPNLYWYRQAAGRGLQLLFYSVGIGQISSEVPQNLSASRPQDRQFILSSKKLLLSDSGFYLCAWKSYRGSEQYFGPGTRLTVT.

The rearrangement uses TRBV5-1 and TRBJ1-3; possibly TRBD1 for D (5 bases). The CDR3 contains 15 residues. The germline CDR1 and CDR2 sequences are SGHRS and YFSETQ. Between the trimmed V and J ends, which lost 3 bases and 3 bases, there was a span of 13 bases. The CDR3 region is CASSYHQGFGNTIYF. The DNA for the CDR3 is TGCGCCAGCAGCTACCACCAGGGATTTGGAAACACCATATATTTT.

The chain couples TRBV14 to TRBJ2-1; TRBD2 is a possible D gene (6 bases). Germline V gene sequence: CDR1 SGHDN, CDR2 FVKESK. The CDR3 covers 15 residues. V was cut by 4 bases and J by 7 bases, with 17 bases left in between. CDR3 coding DNA: TGTGCCAGCAGCCGCCTGGTGGCTAGCGATAATGAGCAGTTCTTC. Its translation is CASSRLVASDNEQFF. The variable domain in full, completed from reference TRBV14 and TRBJ2-1, reads EAGVTQFPSHSVIEKGQTVTLRCDPISGHDNLYWYRRVMGKEIKFLLHFVKESKQDESGMPNNRFLAERTGGTYSTLKVQPAELEDSGVYFCASSRLVASDNEQFFGPGTRLTVL.

The chain employs TRBV6-1 and TRBJ2-1, with a weak D call TRBD1 (5 bases). The CDR3 covers 15 residues. Trimming took 6 bases from V and 1 from J, leaving 13 bases between them. CDR1 and CDR2 (germline): MNHNS, SASEGT. The CDR3 loop is CASRSPRDSYNEQFF. Written as DNA, the CDR3 is TGTGCCAGCAGGTCCCCCAGGGATTCCTACAATGAGCAGTTCTTC.

This clone has only one observation. The rearrangement joins TRBV25-1 to TRBJ2-7; 8 bases line up with TRBD2. Germline CDR1 MGHDK, CDR2 SYGVNS. The CDR3 consists of 15 residues. With 6 bases clipped from V and 0 bases from J, the junction kept 7 bases outside the gene matches. The CDR3 sequence is CASSIAGGHSYEQYF. The CDR3, as DNA: TGTGCCAGCAGCATCGCGGGGGGCCACTCCTACGAGCAGTACTTC.

This sequence joins TRBV5-1 and TRBJ2-1; 11 bases are a match to TRBD2. Trimming took 1 base from V and 8 from J; bases not matched to a gene: 8. The CDR3 is 16 residues long. The germline V gene encodes CDR1 SGHRS and CDR2 YFSETQ. CDR3 in amino acids: CASSLKLAGGRDEQFF. In DNA, the CDR3 is TGCGCCAGCAGCTTGAAGCTAGCGGGGGGTCGGGATGAGCAGTTCTTC.

This chain uses TRBV15 with TRBJ2-3, with TRBD2 matching over 8 bases. Germline CDR1 is LNHNV and CDR2 is YYDKDF (reference sequence). V lost 3 bases, J lost 2 bases, and 7 bases stayed unmatched. CDR3 length: 16 residues. CDR3 region: CATSSKRGPDTDTQYF. Written as DNA, the CDR3 is TGTGCCACCAGCAGTAAGCGGGGGCCGGACACAGATACGCAGTATTTT.

CDR3 loop: CASSFTGQHEQFF. CDR3 nucleotides: TGTGCCAGCAGCTTTACAGGTCAGCATGAGCAGTTCTTC. The gene calls are TRBV5-4 and TRBJ2-1; D possibly corresponds to TRBD1 (5 bases). The CDR3 is 13 amino acids. V lost 2 bases and J 8 bases, leaving 11 bases between the germline ends. Germline lookup yields CDR1 SGHNT and CDR2 YYREEE (reference sequence).

This clone was observed once. This rearrangement joins TRBV7-9 to TRBJ1-1, with D maybe TRBD1 (5 bases). CDR3 length equals 13 residues. Between the trimmed V and J ends, which lost 3 bases and 6 bases, there was a span of 11 bases. From germline, CDR1 is SEHNR and CDR2 FQNEAQ (reference sequence). The DNA for the CDR3 is TGTGCCAGCAGCTTGGGAGGGGCATCTGAAGCTTTCTTT. Translating gives CASSLGGASEAFF.

J is TRBJ1-2 and V is TRBV18; D is unresolved. V was pared by 3 bases and J by 0 bases, with 5 bases between. The CDR3 length is 13 residues. From germline, CDR1 is KGHSH and CDR2 LQKENI. CDR3 coding DNA: TGTGCCAGCTCACCGGGCTCTAACTATGGCTACACCTTC. Protein: CASSPGSNYGYTF.

The chain employs TRBV29-1 and TRBJ2-5; TRBD1 aligns across 8 bases. CDR1 is SQVTM, CDR2 ANQGSEA, per germline. This CDR3 spans 15 amino acids. The junction had 17 bases not matched to a gene; V was cut back by 7 bases and J by 7 bases. The CDR3 nucleotides are TGCAGCGGGGGAAGGGACAGGCGGGATAGCTTGACCCAGTACTTC. This sequence encodes CSGGRDRRDSLTQYF. The full variable domain, completed using reference TRBV29-1 and TRBJ2-5, is SAVISQKPSRDICQRGTSLTIQCQVDSQVTMMFWYRQQPGQSLTLIATANQGSEATYESGFVIDKFPISRPNLTFSTLTVSNMSPEDSSIYLCSGGRDRRDSLTQYFGPGTRLLVL.

This clone was found once. The gene calls are TRBV6-1 and TRBJ1-6; 7 nucleotides agree with TRBD1. The V gene's germline CDR1 is MNHNS and CDR2 SASEGT. This CDR3 is 18 amino acids long. Trimming removed 2 bases from V and 6 bases from J; junction bases left unmatched: 13. The DNA for the CDR3 is TGTGCCAGCAGTGAATCTGGTCTACTGACAGGGCGTAATTCACCCCTCCACTTT. It codes for CASSESGLLTGRNSPLHF.

The chain recombines TRBV14 with TRBJ2-5; D unresolved. V lost 1 base to trimming and J lost 5 bases, with 11 bases between them. CDR3 length: 14 amino acids. Germline lookup yields CDR1 SGHDN and CDR2 FVKESK. This chain's CDR3 is CASSQARLRETQYF. DNA of the CDR3: TGTGCCAGCAGCCAAGCGAGGTTACGGGAGACCCAGTACTTC.

J is TRBJ2-2 and V is TRBV19, with D hard to call. From germline, CDR1 is LNHDA and CDR2 SQIVND (reference sequence). This CDR3 comprises 15 residues. Trimming left V 3 bases short and J 0 bases short, with 8 bases between. CDR3 protein: CASSIDWTNTGELFF. CDR3 bases: TGTGCCAGTAGTATCGACTGGACGAACACCGGGGAGCTGTTTTTT.

The CDR3 is CASSPTYEQYF. In DNA, the CDR3 is TGTGCCAGCAGTCCTACCTACGAGCAGTACTTC. The rearrangement links TRBV2 to TRBJ2-7, with unresolved D. Deletions cut 5 bases from V and 2 bases from J, with 4 bases between. The CDR3 spans 11 residues. CDR1 is SNHLY and CDR2 is FYNNEI in the germline V gene.

The rearrangement joins TRBV7-6 to TRBJ1-6, with D maybe TRBD1 (6 bases). With 9 bases removed from V and 7 bases from J, the gap between germline ends came to 16 bases. The germline CDR1 and CDR2 sequences are SGHVS and FNYEAQ. There are 14 residues in the CDR3. CDR3 sequence: CASSADSLNSPLHF. CDR3 bases: TGTGCCAGTTCAGCGGACAGCTTGAATTCACCCCTCCACTTT.

The chain links TRBV10-3 to TRBJ1-2; 11 nucleotides match TRBD1. Germline CDR1 ENHRY, CDR2 SYGVKD. The CDR3 spans 16 residues. Trimming cost V 4 bases and J 4 bases; bases outside gene matches: 8. The CDR3 is CAISGAGTGGSYGYTF. The CDR3 coding sequence is TGTGCCATCAGTGGGGCCGGGACAGGGGGTTCCTATGGCTACACCTTC.

This chain connects TRBV15 to TRBJ1-2, with 7 bases fitting TRBD1. This CDR3 spans 12 amino acids. The V gene's germline CDR1 is LNHNV and CDR2 YYDKDF (reference sequence). The V gene end was trimmed by 5 bases and the J gene end by 7 bases; junction bases not matched to a gene: 4. For the CDR3, the DNA is TGTGCCACCAGCCGACAGGGTGGTGGCTACACCTTC. Translating it yields CATSRQGGGYTF.

The chain carries TRBV6-6 and TRBJ1-2, with 11 bases aligning to TRBD1. Trimming cost V 5 bases and J 4 bases; bases outside gene matches: 6. The germline V gene has CDR1 MNHNY and CDR2 SVGAGI (reference sequence). This CDR3 is built from 15 residues. This CDR3 is CASSQGQGGTYGYTF. The CDR3 nucleotides read TGTGCCAGCAGTCAGGGACAGGGGGGGACCTATGGCTACACCTTC.

This clone was observed once. This chain uses TRBV5-6 with TRBJ2-5, with 15 bases lining up with TRBD2. The CDR3 has 16 residues. The V and J ends lost 4 bases and 2 bases, in that order; junction bases with no gene match: 3. Germline CDR1 and CDR2: SGHDT and YYEEEE. Here the CDR3 reads CASSEGLAGGQETQYF. The CDR3 DNA reads as TGTGCCAGCAGCGAGGGACTAGCGGGGGGTCAAGAGACCCAGTACTTC.

The V and J genes are TRBV19 and TRBJ2-5, with TRBD2 matching over 8 bases. The CDR3 is 16 residues long. With 1 base clipped from V and 4 bases from J, the junction kept 8 bases outside the gene matches. Germline CDR1 and CDR2: LNHDA and SQIVND (reference sequence). The CDR3 is CASSIVGGGLTETQYF. CDR3 nucleotides: TGTGCCAGTAGTATAGTAGGCGGGGGGTTAACAGAGACCCAGTACTTC.